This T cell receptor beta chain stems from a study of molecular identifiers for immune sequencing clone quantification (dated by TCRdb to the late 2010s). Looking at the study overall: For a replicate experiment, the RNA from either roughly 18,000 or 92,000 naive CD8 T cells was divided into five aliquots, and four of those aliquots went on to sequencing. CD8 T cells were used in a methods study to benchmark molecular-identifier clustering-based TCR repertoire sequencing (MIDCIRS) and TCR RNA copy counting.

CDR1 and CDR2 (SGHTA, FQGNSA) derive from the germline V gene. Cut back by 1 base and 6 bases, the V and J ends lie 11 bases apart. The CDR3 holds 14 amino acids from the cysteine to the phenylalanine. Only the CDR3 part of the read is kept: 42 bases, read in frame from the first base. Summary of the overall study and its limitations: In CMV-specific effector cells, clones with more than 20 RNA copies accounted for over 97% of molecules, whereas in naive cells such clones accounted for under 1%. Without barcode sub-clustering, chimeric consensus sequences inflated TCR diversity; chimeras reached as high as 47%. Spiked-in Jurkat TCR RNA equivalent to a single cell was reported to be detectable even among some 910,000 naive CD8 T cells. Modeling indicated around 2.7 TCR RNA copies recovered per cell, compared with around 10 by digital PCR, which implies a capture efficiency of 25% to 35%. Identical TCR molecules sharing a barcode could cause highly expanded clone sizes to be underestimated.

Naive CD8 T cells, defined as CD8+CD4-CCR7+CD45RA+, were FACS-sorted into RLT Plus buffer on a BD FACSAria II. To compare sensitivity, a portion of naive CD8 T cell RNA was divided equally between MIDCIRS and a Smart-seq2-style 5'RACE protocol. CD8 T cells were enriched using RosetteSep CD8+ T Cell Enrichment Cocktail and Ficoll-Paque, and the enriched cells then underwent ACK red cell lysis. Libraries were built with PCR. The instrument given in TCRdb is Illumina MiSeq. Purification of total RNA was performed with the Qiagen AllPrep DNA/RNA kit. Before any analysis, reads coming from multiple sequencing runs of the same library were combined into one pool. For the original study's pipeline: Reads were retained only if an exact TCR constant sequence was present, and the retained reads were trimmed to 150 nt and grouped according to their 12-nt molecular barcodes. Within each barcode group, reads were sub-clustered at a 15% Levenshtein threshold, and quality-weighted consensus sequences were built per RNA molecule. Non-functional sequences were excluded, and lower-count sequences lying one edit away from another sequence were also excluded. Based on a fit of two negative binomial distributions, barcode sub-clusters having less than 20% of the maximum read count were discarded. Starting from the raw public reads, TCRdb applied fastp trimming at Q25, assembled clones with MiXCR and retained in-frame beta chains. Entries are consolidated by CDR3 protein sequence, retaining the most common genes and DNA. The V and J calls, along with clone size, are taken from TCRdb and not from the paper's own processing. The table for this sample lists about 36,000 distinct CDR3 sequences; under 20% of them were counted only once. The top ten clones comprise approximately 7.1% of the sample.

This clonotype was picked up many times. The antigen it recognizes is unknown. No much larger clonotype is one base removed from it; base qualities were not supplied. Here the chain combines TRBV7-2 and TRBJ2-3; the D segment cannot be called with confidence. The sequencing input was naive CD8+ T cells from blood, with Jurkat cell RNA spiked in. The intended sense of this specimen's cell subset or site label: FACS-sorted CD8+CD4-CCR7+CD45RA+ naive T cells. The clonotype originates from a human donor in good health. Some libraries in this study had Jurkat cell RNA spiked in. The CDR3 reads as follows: CASSLVGNADTQYF. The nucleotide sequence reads TGTGCCAGCAGCTTAGTGGGCAATGCGGATACGCAGTATTTT.